Listed below are T cell receptor beta chains from one sample, sequenced in a study of radiation and T cells in renal cell carcinoma. Here immunoSEQ multiplex PCR was the method, and the copy in TCRdb shows in-frame clones only, minus some. This table has 130,000 to 150,000 clones, roughly 84% appearing once. Sequenced material: blood, taken from a patient whose treatment included radiotherapy and nephrectomy. These TCRs come from a woman aged 50 to 65 with renal cell carcinoma. CDR3s include the opening cysteine and the closing phenylalanine or tryptophan. A D gene is named only where the DNA matches it firmly. Some rows mark clone size as missing; the rest say once, few, many or name a class of expanded clone.

d_gene: TRBD2
v_gene: TRBV25-1
j_gene: TRBJ2-5
abundance: once
CDR3aa: CASSEYYGGLTETQYF
CDR3nt: TGTGCCAGCAGTGAATATTACGGGGGGTTAACAGAGACCCAGTACTTC

d_gene: TRBD1
v_gene: TRBV5-8
j_gene: TRBJ2-5
abundance: once
CDR3aa: CASSLAVQGAGETQYF
CDR3nt: TGTGCCAGCAGCTTGGCCGTCCAGGGGGCAGGAGAGACCCAGTACTTC

d_gene: .
v_gene: TRBV4-1
j_gene: TRBJ2-1
abundance: few
CDR3aa: CASSQIREYNEQFF
CDR3nt: TGCGCCAGCAGCCAAATTAGAGAGTACAATGAGCAGTTCTTC

d_gene: .
v_gene: TRBV9
j_gene: TRBJ1-1
abundance: .
CDR3aa: CASSVGRLGSGEAFF
CDR3nt: TGTGCCAGCAGCGTCGGACGATTAGGTTCGGGTGAAGCTTTCTTT

d_gene: TRBD1
v_gene: TRBV9
j_gene: TRBJ1-4
abundance: .
CDR3aa: CASSAGTATNEKLFF
CDR3nt: TGTGCCAGCAGCGCGGGGACAGCAACTAATGAAAAACTGTTTTTT

d_gene: .
v_gene: TRBV18
j_gene: TRBJ2-7
abundance: once
CDR3aa: CASSPGDLSYEQYF
CDR3nt: TGTGCCAGCTCACCGGGGGACCTCTCCTACGAGCAGTACTTC

d_gene: .
v_gene: TRBV7-3
j_gene: TRBJ1-1
abundance: .
CDR3aa: CASSLGQPEAEAFF
CDR3nt: TGTGCCAGCAGCCTTGGACAGCCCGAGGCTGAAGCTTTCTTT

d_gene: TRBD1
v_gene: TRBV9
j_gene: TRBJ1-2
abundance: once
CDR3aa: CASSDRATGYTF
CDR3nt: TGTGCCAGCTCGGACAGGGCCACTGGCTACACCTTC

d_gene: .
v_gene: TRBV28
j_gene: TRBJ2-3
abundance: .
CDR3aa: CASSFQGITDTQYF
CDR3nt: TGTGCCAGCAGTTTCCAGGGGATCACAGATACGCAGTATTTT

d_gene: .
v_gene: TRBV29-1
j_gene: TRBJ1-2
abundance: .
CDR3aa: CSASESGYTF
CDR3nt: TGCAGCGCTTCGGAGTCTGGCTACACCTTC

d_gene: .
v_gene: TRBV5-4
j_gene: TRBJ1-4
abundance: .
CDR3aa: CASSLEGRNEKLFF
CDR3nt: TGTGCCAGCAGCTTGGAGGGGCGTAATGAAAAACTGTTTTTT

d_gene: .
v_gene: TRBV7-6
j_gene: TRBJ1-6
abundance: .
CDR3aa: CASSEKASTPYNSPLHF
CDR3nt: TGTGCCAGCAGCGAAAAAGCGAGTACCCCCTATAATTCACCCCTCCACTTT

d_gene: .
v_gene: TRBV4-2
j_gene: TRBJ2-2
abundance: .
CDR3aa: CASREGSRDTGELFF
CDR3nt: TGTGCCAGCAGGGAAGGGAGTCGGGACACCGGGGAGCTGTTTTTT

d_gene: .
v_gene: TRBV2
j_gene: TRBJ1-6
abundance: .
CDR3aa: CASSEGPFGPLHF
CDR3nt: TGTGCCAGCAGTGAGGGCCCTTTCGGACCCCTCCACTTT

d_gene: TRBD2
v_gene: TRBV5-4
j_gene: TRBJ2-7
abundance: once
CDR3aa: CASSFPSGGVYEQYF
CDR3nt: TGTGCCAGCAGCTTCCCGAGCGGGGGCGTCTACGAGCAGTACTTC

d_gene: TRBD1
v_gene: TRBV11-1
j_gene: TRBJ1-1
abundance: many
CDR3aa: CASSLRSGGAFF
CDR3nt: TGTGCCAGCAGCTTAAGGTCAGGGGGAGCTTTCTTT

d_gene: .
v_gene: TRBV2
j_gene: TRBJ2-1
abundance: once
CDR3aa: CASSGNGLVGNEQFF
CDR3nt: TGTGCCAGCAGTGGGAACGGGTTAGTCGGAAATGAGCAGTTCTTC

d_gene: .
v_gene: TRBV7-9
j_gene: TRBJ1-1
abundance: .
CDR3aa: CASSLAGQNTEAFF
CDR3nt: TGTGCCAGCAGCTTAGCGGGGCAGAACACTGAAGCTTTCTTT

d_gene: .
v_gene: TRBV19
j_gene: TRBJ2-1
abundance: .
CDR3aa: CASSTTGLSNEQFF
CDR3nt: TGTGCCAGTAGTACAACAGGGTTGAGCAATGAGCAGTTCTTC

d_gene: TRBD1
v_gene: TRBV18
j_gene: TRBJ2-7
abundance: .
CDR3aa: CASSRDRDYEQYF
CDR3nt: TGTGCCAGCTCACGAGACAGGGACTACGAGCAGTACTTC

d_gene: TRBD1
v_gene: TRBV9
j_gene: TRBJ1-2
abundance: once
CDR3aa: CASKGQGLDGYTF
CDR3nt: TGTGCCAGCAAAGGACAGGGTTTGGATGGCTACACCTTC

d_gene: TRBD2
v_gene: TRBV4-2
j_gene: TRBJ2-2
abundance: few
CDR3aa: CASSQAQGGLTNTGELFF
CDR3nt: TGTGCCAGCAGCCAGGCTCAGGGAGGGCTAACGAACACCGGGGAGCTGTTTTTT

d_gene: TRBD1
v_gene: TRBV5-8
j_gene: TRBJ1-2
abundance: .
CDR3aa: CASSLAGTGAYGYTF
CDR3nt: TGTGCCAGCAGCTTAGCCGGGACAGGGGCATATGGCTACACCTTC

d_gene: TRBD1
v_gene: TRBV2
j_gene: TRBJ1-2
abundance: .
CDR3aa: CASSISGTAYGYTF
CDR3nt: TGTGCCAGCAGCATCTCCGGGACAGCCTATGGCTACACCTTC

d_gene: TRBD2
v_gene: TRBV27
j_gene: TRBJ2-7
abundance: .
CDR3aa: CASRVAGAFYEQYF
CDR3nt: TGTGCCAGCAGGGTAGCGGGAGCTTTCTACGAGCAGTACTTC

d_gene: .
v_gene: TRBV5-8
j_gene: TRBJ1-1
abundance: .
CDR3aa: CASSLWGNTEAFF
CDR3nt: TGTGCCAGCAGCTTATGGGGTAACACTGAAGCTTTCTTT

d_gene: TRBD1
v_gene: TRBV11-2
j_gene: TRBJ2-7
abundance: .
CDR3aa: CASSIRDRGPLSYEQYF
CDR3nt: TGTGCCAGCAGCATCCGGGACAGGGGCCCCCTCTCCTACGAGCAGTACTTC

d_gene: .
v_gene: TRBV4-3
j_gene: TRBJ2-5
abundance: .
CDR3aa: CASSHLLAKTQYF
CDR3nt: TGCGCCAGCAGCCACCTACTAGCCAAGACCCAGTACTTC

d_gene: TRBD1
v_gene: TRBV13
j_gene: TRBJ1-1
abundance: few
CDR3aa: CASSFGTGGTEAFF
CDR3nt: TGTGCCAGCAGCTTCGGGACAGGGGGCACTGAAGCTTTCTTT